These 3 T cell receptor beta chains share one sample of origin, sequenced in a study of Ad26.COV2.S vaccination and SARS-CoV-2 variants (dated by TCRdb to the early 2020s). Receptor amplification or capture employed the immunoSEQ multiplex PCR assay. This is the immuneACCESS table as TCRdb keeps it, with only in-frame sequences that have V and J called. A part of the clones is gone; compared with another copy, unresolved V genes explain less than half, and the rest is unexplained. Across this sample there are about 480,000 clones, with about 83% seen only once. The ten most abundant clones make up roughly 12% of the sample. The sample's treatment or condition label is to be understood as: some 20 received Ad26.COV2.S at low or high dose, single or two shots; a few received placebo; per-sample allocation not given. For vaccine and placebo recipients, the sequenced repertoires came from samples collected on day 63 after the first injection.

The sample was peripheral blood, taken in a trial of Ad26.COV2.S vaccine versus placebo. All receptors come from a person aged 18-60 years who received the Ad26.COV2.S COVID-19 vaccine or a placebo.

Only one count was recorded for this clone. This chain uses TRBV19 with TRBJ2-2; the match to TRBD1 covers 7 bases. The V gene's germline CDR1 is LNHDA and CDR2 SQIVND (reference sequence). The CDR3 consists of 16 residues. Trimming took 3 bases from V and 1 from J; bases not matched to a gene: 5. CDR3 sequence (DNA): TGTGCCAGTAGTATTTTGCCAGGGGGGAACACCGGGGAGCTGTTTTTT. This encodes CASSILPGGNTGELFF.

The chain carries TRBV4-1 and TRBJ2-5, with D perhaps TRBD1 or TRBD2 (6 bases each). V was clipped by 0 bases and J by 1 base, with 9 bases between them. The CDR3 contains 15 residues. Germline loops: CDR1 MGHRA, CDR2 YSYEKL. This CDR3 is CASSQDGGGQETQYF. CDR3 in DNA: TGCGCCAGCAGCCAAGATGGAGGGGGCCAAGAGACCCAGTACTTC.

The rearrangement links TRBV14 to TRBJ2-7; 7 positions match TRBD1. The CDR3 is 17 residues long. V gave up 0 bases and J gave up 0 bases; unmatched junction bases: 8. Looked up from germline, CDR1 is SGHDN and CDR2 is FVKESK. The CDR3, as DNA: TGTGCCAGCAGCCAAGAGGGTCAGGGGGTCGCCTCCTACGAGCAGTACTTC. Its protein is CASSQEGQGVASYEQYF.